These 14 T cell receptor beta chains share one sample of origin, sequenced in a study of identical twins. TCRdb processed the 5' RACE reads anew with MiXCR; each CDR3 protein has one entry. Of more than 650,000 distinct CDR3 sequences in the sample, 6% to 6.5% were seen once. Input material: naive T cells sorted from blood. The source is a man between 18 and 35 years old in good health.

This clonotype appeared many times. The chain employs TRBV27 and TRBJ2-3; D gene uncertain. This CDR3 is built from 13 residues. Germline-derived CDR1 and CDR2 are MNHEY and SMNVEV (reference sequence). V was shortened by 5 bases and J by 1 base, with 7 bases between the two germline ends. CDR3 loop: CASSPRRTDTQYF. CDR3 nucleotide sequence: TGTGCCAGCAGTCCCAGGCGCACAGATACGCAGTATTTT.

This clonotype was recorded at least ten times. The chain joins TRBV29-1 to TRBJ2-3; D remains unclear. CDR1 and CDR2 from the germline V gene are SQVTM and ANQGSEA. The CDR3 length is 14 residues. The V end lost 0 bases, the J end lost 2 bases, and 9 bases lay between the germline ends. CDR3 DNA sequence: TGCAGCGTTGAAGAACGACTGAACACAGATACGCAGTATTTT. Translated, it gives CSVEERLNTDTQYF.

This clonotype was found a few times. The CDR3 protein is CASSGNSIGTGYGYTF. In DNA form, the CDR3 reads TGTGCCAGCAGTGGAAACTCTATAGGGACAGGATATGGCTACACCTTC. This sequence joins TRBV2 and TRBJ1-2, with 8 positions matching TRBD1. The germline V gene has CDR1 SNHLY and CDR2 FYNNEI. After removal of 4 bases from V and 5 bases from J, the junction contained 12 bases not matched to a gene. The CDR3 contains 16 residues.

This clonotype was detected many times. The V gene is TRBV20-1, the J gene TRBJ2-1; 11 nucleotides line up with TRBD2. The germline gives CDR1 DFQATT, CDR2 SNEGSKA (reference sequence). The CDR3 totals 19 residues. V lost 0 bases to trimming and J lost 0 bases; unmatched junction nucleotides: 10. CDR3 protein: CSARDWGGTSGSSYNEQFF. The CDR3 DNA reads as TGCAGTGCTAGAGATTGGGGGGGTACTAGCGGGAGCTCCTACAATGAGCAGTTCTTC.

This clonotype was detected ten times or more. V and J are TRBV7-9 and TRBJ2-5; 12 nucleotides align to TRBD2. Germline V gives CDR1 SEHNR, CDR2 FQNEAQ (reference sequence). The CDR3 totals 16 residues. The J segment lost 2 bases and the V segment lost 5 bases, leaving 6 bases of the junction unmatched. The CDR3 sequence is CASSAGLAGPQETQYF. The DNA for the CDR3 is TGTGCCAGCAGCGCCGGACTAGCGGGGCCGCAAGAGACCCAGTACTTC.

This clonotype was counted many times. The chain is built from TRBV12-3 or TRBV12-4 and TRBJ2-1; D is unresolved. The V and J ends lost 1 base and 6 bases respectively, with 4 bases between them. The CDR3 is made up of 12 amino acids. In DNA, the CDR3 is TGTGCCAGCAGTTTAGGAGTCAATGAGCAGTTCTTC. This encodes CASSLGVNEQFF.

This clonotype was observed a few times. This chain links TRBV7-2 with TRBJ2-1; D uncertain. This CDR3 has 13 residues. Germline assignment: CDR1 SGHTA and CDR2 FQGNSA. V lost 0 bases to trimming and J lost 9 bases, with 9 bases between them. In DNA form, the CDR3 reads TGTGCCAGCAGCTTAGCTATAGCAAGTGAGCAGTTCTTC. It encodes CASSLAIASEQFF. The variable domain in full, completed from reference TRBV7-2 and TRBJ2-1, reads GAGVSQSPSNKVTEKGKDVELRCDPISGHTALYWYRQSLGQGLEFLIYFQGNSAPDKSGLPSDRFSAERTGGSVSTLTIQRTQQEDSAVYLCASSLAIASEQFFGPGTRLTVL.

This clonotype has just a few counts. The chain carries TRBV11-2 and TRBJ1-1; no definite D call. Germline V gives CDR1 SGHAT, CDR2 FQNNGV. Trimming took 4 bases from V and 1 from J, leaving 16 bases between them. The CDR3 totals 16 residues. CDR3 loop: CASSSGVGSSNTEAFF. As DNA, the CDR3 is TGTGCCAGCAGCTCAGGAGTGGGGTCCTCGAACACTGAAGCTTTCTTT.

The rearrangement uses TRBV7-8 and TRBJ2-1; unclear D gene. This CDR3 region has 12 residues. Germline values: CDR1 SGHVS, CDR2 FQNEAQ. With 6 bases removed from V and 9 bases from J, the gap between germline ends came to 12 bases. The DNA for the CDR3 is TGTGCCAGCAGTGCGAAAGAAATTGAGCAGTTCTTC. It is translated as CASSAKEIEQFF.

This clonotype was seen repeatedly, ten times or more. V and J are TRBV6-2 or TRBV6-3 and TRBJ2-7, with D maybe TRBD1 (6 bases). V shed 8 bases and J shed 0 bases, with 17 bases lying between them. Per the germline V gene, CDR1 is MNHEY and CDR2 is SVGEGT. The length of the CDR3 is 15 residues. For the CDR3, the DNA is TGTGCCAGCTTTTCTCCACGGGACAACTCCTACGAGCAGTACTTC. Amino acids: CASFSPRDNSYEQYF.

This clonotype was recorded a few times. The CDR3 spells CSCRHPGLAGGGLGELFF. As DNA, the CDR3 is TGCAGCTGCCGCCACCCGGGACTAGCGGGAGGCGGTTTGGGGGAGCTGTTTTTT. The J gene is TRBJ2-2, the V gene TRBV29-1, with TRBD2 matching 15 bases. V dropped 8 bases and J dropped 8; count of bases not matched to a gene: 18. Germline values: CDR1 SQVTM, CDR2 ANQGSEA. The CDR3 is 18 residues long.

The gene calls are TRBV20-1 and TRBJ2-7, with TRBD2 identical over 7 bases. This CDR3 has 12 residues. Germline V gives CDR1 DFQATT, CDR2 SNEGSKA (reference sequence). V shed 5 bases, J shed 6 bases, and the junction held 7 bases outside the gene matches. CDR3 protein: CSAAGEASEQYF. In DNA, the CDR3 is TGCAGTGCTGCGGGGGAGGCGAGCGAGCAGTACTTC.

The chain employs TRBV15 and TRBJ2-5; D is ambiguous. Trimming stripped 0 bases from V and 2 bases from J, with 10 bases between. The germline CDR1 and CDR2 sequences are LNHNV and YYDKDF (reference sequence). CDR3 length: 15 amino acids. Written as DNA, the CDR3 is TGTGCCACCAGCAGAGATAGGGCACCTCAAGAGACCCAGTACTTC. The encoded protein is CATSRDRAPQETQYF. Supplemented by reference TRBV15 and TRBJ2-5, the full variable domain reads DAMVIQNPRYQVTQFGKPVTLSCSQTLNHNVMYWYQQKSSQAPKLLFHYYDKDFNNEADTPDNFQSRRPNTSFCFLDIRSPGLGDTAMYLCATSRDRAPQETQYFGPGTRLLVL.

This chain joins TRBV6-5 and TRBJ2-7; D gene uncertain. Germline CDR1 MNHEY, CDR2 SVGAGI. The CDR3 has 16 residues. Trimming shortened V by 2 bases and J by 2 bases, and 16 bases separated the two germline ends. CDR3 loop: CASSYTMSDGPYEQYF. DNA for the CDR3: TGTGCCAGCAGTTACACAATGTCGGACGGCCCCTACGAGCAGTACTTC.